This T cell receptor beta chain originates from a study of cytomegalovirus exposure and HLA in healthy donors. The study, taken as a whole, reports: Associated with HLA alleles at 0.05 false discovery rate in a later analysis were 16,951 TCR beta sequences.

Turning to this clone: Its antigen is as yet unknown.

There are 20 residues in the CDR3. Germline V CDR1 and CDR2: GTSNPN, SVGIG (reference sequence). V was cut by 1 base and J by 9 bases, with 31 bases left in between. PCR used 60 Vbeta primers and 13 Jbeta primers. Using immunoSEQ multiplex PCR, the repertoire was profiled, and TCRdb retains in-frame clones only, with some absent. In the table there are fewer than 120,000 clones, approximately 83% of which are singletons. The J gene is TRBJ1-6, the V gene TRBV30; tentatively, D is TRBD1 (5 bases). Sequenced sample: PBMCs. The sequence came from a man aged 35 to 55 in good health and CMV-seronegative. The CDR3 region is CAWSALTRPVGLIIVSPLHF. CDR3 sequence (DNA): TGTGCCTGGAGTGCTTTAACCCGGCCCGTGGGACTGATAATAGTTTCACCCCTCCACTTT.